These 18 T cell receptor beta chains share one sample of origin, sequenced in a study of blood T cells in healthy people across ages. It was with a sample-barcoded 5' primer and a J-beta primer mix that a second PCR of roughly 6 to 11 cycles was run. Each CDR3 protein gets one entry after TCRdb re-called the 5' RACE reads with MiXCR. Found here are 780,000 or so distinct CDR3 sequences, about 61% of them singletons; the top ten hold about a quarter. Sequenced sample: blood. Every receptor here comes from a man aged 35-49 years in good health.

V and J are TRBV4-1 and TRBJ2-1; a possible D gene is TRBD1 (5 bases). Per germline, CDR1 MGHRA and CDR2 YSYEKL. This CDR3 has 13 amino acids. V was pared by 4 bases and J by 5 bases, with 9 bases between. This CDR3 reads CASSLGVDNEQFF. Here the CDR3 DNA reads TGCGCCAGCAGCCTAGGGGTTGACAATGAGCAGTTCTTC.

This chain joins TRBV24-1 and TRBJ1-5, with D possibly being TRBD1 (6 bases). The ends were cut back, 0 bases at V and 7 bases at J, with 21 bases in the middle. Germline V CDR1 and CDR2: KGHDR, SFDVKD. CDR3 size: 18 residues. CDR3: CATSDLCHWGGPHQPQHF. The CDR3 DNA reads TGTGCCACCAGTGATTTGTGCCATTGGGGGGGCCCACACCAGCCCCAGCATTTT.

The chain carries TRBV20-1 and TRBJ2-5; 8 nucleotides match TRBD1. The junction had 14 bases not matched to a gene; V was cut back by 6 bases and J by 5 bases. Germline V gives CDR1 DFQATT, CDR2 SNEGSKA (reference sequence). This CDR3 is 15 amino acids long. CDR3 coding DNA: TGCAGTGCCAGAAACGGACAGGGAGGACGGGAGACCCAGTACTTC. Amino acids: CSARNGQGGRETQYF.

This clonotype was found a few times. This chain connects TRBV7-3 to TRBJ2-5, with D hard to call. V lost 0 bases to trimming and J lost 5 bases, with 16 bases between them. The CDR3 has 16 amino acids. In germline, CDR1 is SGHTA, CDR2 FQGTGA. The DNA for the CDR3 is TGTGCCAGCAGCTTAACAGGGCCCCGTCCTTCGGAGACCCAGTACTTC. As protein: CASSLTGPRPSETQYF.

This chain connects TRBV24-1 to TRBJ2-5; D not resolved. Germline V gene sequence: CDR1 KGHDR, CDR2 SFDVKD. The V and J ends lost 4 bases and 2 bases respectively, with 7 bases between them. The CDR3 runs 13 residues. The CDR3: CATSEGWQETQYF. The CDR3 region has the DNA TGTGCCACCAGTGAAGGGTGGCAAGAGACCCAGTACTTC.

The chain joins TRBV7-3 to TRBJ2-2; weak D call: TRBD1 (6 bases). CDR3 length: 16 residues. Between the trimmed V and J ends, which lost 2 bases and 2 bases, there was a span of 12 bases. The V gene's germline CDR1 is SGHTA and CDR2 FQGTGA. Written as DNA, the CDR3 is TGTGCCAGCAGCTTACTCGTAGGGGGTAACACCGGGGAGCTGTTTTTT. Residues: CASSLLVGGNTGELFF.

The V call is TRBV6-2 or TRBV6-3, the J call TRBJ2-7, with D perhaps matching TRBD1 (5 bases). CDR3 length: 15 amino acids. The V gene's germline CDR1 is MNHEY and CDR2 SVGEGT. V lost 6 bases and J 0 bases, leaving 15 bases between the germline ends. The CDR3 here is CASSSDRYSSYEQYF. CDR3 in DNA: TGTGCCAGCAGCTCCGACAGATACTCCTCCTACGAGCAGTACTTC.

V usage is TRBV14 and J usage is TRBJ1-2; 10 nucleotides match TRBD1. V trimming: 3 bases; J trimming: 4 bases; junction bases outside the gene matches: 5. Per the germline V gene, CDR1 is SGHDN and CDR2 is FVKESK. The CDR3 has 15 amino acids. CDR3 DNA sequence: TGTGCCAGCAGCCAGCCGGGACAGGGGCTCTATGGCTACACCTTC. Translating gives CASSQPGQGLYGYTF. Drawing the rest from reference TRBV14 and TRBJ1-2, the complete variable domain is EAGVTQFPSHSVIEKGQTVTLRCDPISGHDNLYWYRRVMGKEIKFLLHFVKESKQDESGMPNNRFLAERTGGTYSTLKVQPAELEDSGVYFCASSQPGQGLYGYTFGSGTRLTVV.

This chain links TRBV2 with TRBJ2-7; TRBD1 might be the D (6 bases). There are 11 residues in the CDR3. With 4 bases removed from V and 11 bases from J, the gap between germline ends came to 12 bases. CDR1 and CDR2 (germline): SNHLY, FYNNEI. The CDR3 sequence: CASSGDTQKYF. CDR3 DNA: TGTGCCAGCAGTGGGGACACCCAGAAGTACTTC.

This clonotype appeared a few times. The chain joins TRBV7-2 to TRBJ1-5, with 8 bases aligning to TRBD1. With 5 bases clipped from V and 7 bases from J, the junction kept 13 bases outside the gene matches. Germline V gene lookup returns CDR1 SGHTA and CDR2 FQGNSA. There are 16 residues in the CDR3. This chain's CDR3 is CASSVRQGTFQQPQHF. The CDR3 DNA is TGTGCCAGCAGCGTCCGACAGGGGACTTTTCAACAGCCCCAGCATTTT.

The chain recombines TRBV28 with TRBJ2-1, with 9 bases identical to TRBD2. CDR1 is MDHEN and CDR2 is SYDVKM in the germline V gene. Trimming cost V 5 bases and J 3 bases; bases outside gene matches: 5. This CDR3 is built from 15 residues. The CDR3 DNA sequence: TGTGCCAGCAGTCCCCTAGCGGGGCACTACAATGAGCAGTTCTTC. It codes for CASSPLAGHYNEQFF.

This clonotype has just one count. The chain couples TRBV7-6 to TRBJ2-1, with D perhaps TRBD1 or TRBD2 (5 bases each). Matching the DNA end better, TRBJ2-7 makes the J call doubtful. Germline lookup yields CDR1 SGHVS and CDR2 FNYEAQ. This CDR3 contains 14 residues. Written as DNA, the CDR3 is TGTGCCAGCAGCTCCCGGGACGGGTACAATGAGCAGTACTTC. Its protein product is CASSSRDGYNEQYF.

This clonotype came up once. The CDR3 DNA sequence: TGCAGCGTTGAACGGACCAAACAAGAGACCCAGTACTTC. Protein sequence: CSVERTKQETQYF. The chain carries TRBV29-1 and TRBJ2-5; no reliable D call. The V and J ends lost 2 bases and 2 bases respectively, with 9 bases between them. CDR1 and CDR2 from the germline V gene are SQVTM and ANQGSEA. CDR3 length: 13 residues.

The J gene is TRBJ1-4, the V gene TRBV20-1, with D possibly matching TRBD1 (5 bases). The CDR3 is 15 amino acids. Germline assignment: CDR1 DFQATT and CDR2 SNEGSKA (reference sequence). The germline V and J ends were trimmed by 2 bases and 6 bases, with 16 bases remaining between them. CDR3 amino acids: CSARRGRAAHEKLFF. DNA of the CDR3: TGCAGTGCTAGAAGGGGAAGGGCAGCTCATGAAAAACTGTTTTTT.

This clonotype appeared a few times. The V and J genes are TRBV6-6 and TRBJ1-4; TRBD1 is a possible D gene (6 bases). CDR1 and CDR2 from the germline V gene are MNHNY and SVGAGI (reference sequence). Trimming left V 10 bases short and J 12 bases short, with 27 bases between. The length of the CDR3 is 15 residues. The CDR3, as DNA: TGTGCCACCAGGGGCTTAGGGGGTCTAGGAGAAGAACTGTTTTTT. Encoded protein: CATRGLGGLGEELFF.

Only a few counts were recorded for this clonotype. The chain has TRBV12-3 or TRBV12-4 and TRBJ1-3; no clear D. The length of the CDR3 is 15 residues. The V end was cut by 3 bases, the J end by 0 bases, with 9 bases between. The CDR3 DNA sequence: TGTGCCAGCAGTTTGGGCCAGCTCTCTGGAAACACCATATATTTT. Residues: CASSLGQLSGNTIYF.

V gene TRBV6-1 combines with J gene TRBJ2-3, with 11 nucleotides matching TRBD2. Germline values: CDR1 MNHNS, CDR2 SASEGT. Unmatched junction bases numbered 7, after V lost 8 bases and J lost 0 bases. The CDR3 covers 16 residues. The CDR3 DNA is TGTGCCAGCCAACCCTTAGCGGGGGGGAGCACAGATACGCAGTATTTT. Residues: CASQPLAGGSTDTQYF.

J is TRBJ2-5 and V is TRBV7-8; 10 bases line up with TRBD2. With the DNA end fitting TRBJ2-7 better, the J assignment may be wrong. Per germline, CDR1 SGHVS and CDR2 FQNEAQ. The CDR3 sequence is 14 residues long. CDR3 loop: CASSLRGLAIEQYF. CDR3 in DNA: TGTGCCAGCAGCTTAAGGGGACTAGCGATCGAGCAGTACTTC.